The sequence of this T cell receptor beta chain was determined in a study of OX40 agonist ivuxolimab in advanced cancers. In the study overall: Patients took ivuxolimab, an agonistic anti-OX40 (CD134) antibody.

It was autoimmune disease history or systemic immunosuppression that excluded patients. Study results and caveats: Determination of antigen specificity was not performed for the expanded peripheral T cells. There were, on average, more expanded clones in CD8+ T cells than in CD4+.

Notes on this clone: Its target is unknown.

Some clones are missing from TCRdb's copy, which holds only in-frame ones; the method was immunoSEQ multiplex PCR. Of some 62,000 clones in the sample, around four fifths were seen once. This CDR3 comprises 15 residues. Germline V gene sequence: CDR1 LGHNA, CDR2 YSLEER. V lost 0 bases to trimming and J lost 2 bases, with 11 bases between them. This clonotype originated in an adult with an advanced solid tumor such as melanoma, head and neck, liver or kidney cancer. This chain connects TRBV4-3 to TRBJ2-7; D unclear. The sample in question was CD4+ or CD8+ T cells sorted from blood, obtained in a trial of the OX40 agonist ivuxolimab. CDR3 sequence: CASSQDVQETYEQYF. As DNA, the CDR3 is TGCGCCAGCAGCCAAGATGTCCAGGAGACCTACGAGCAGTACTTC.